This T cell receptor (beta chain) was captured by sequencing in a study of T cell responses to AZD1222 COVID-19 vaccine. CDR1 is SEHNR, CDR2 FQNEAQ, per germline (reference sequence). V was clipped by 3 bases and J by 1 base, with 12 bases between them. The CDR3 covers 15 residues. This table comes from immunoSEQ multiplex PCR, and its TCRdb copy is limited to in-frame clones, with some not included. Among about 120,000 clones listed, about 89% were seen once. This clone turned up a few times. The chain uses TRBV7-9 and TRBJ1-1; unclear D gene. Sequenced here: peripheral blood, sampled on day 0 of AZD1222 vaccination. This sequence was found in an adult in good health. CDR3 region: CASSFVLEGNTEAFF. As DNA, the CDR3 is TGTGCCAGCAGCTTCGTGTTGGAGGGGAACACTGAAGCTTTCTTT. The full variable domain, in which reference TRBV7-9 and TRBJ1-1 provide the parts outside the CDR3, is DTGVSQNPRHKITKRGQNVTFRCDPISEHNRLYWYRQTLGQGPEFLTYFQNEAQLEKSRLLSDRFSAERPKGSFSTLEIQRTEQGDSAMYLCASSFVLEGNTEAFFGQGTRLTVV.